This T cell receptor beta chain was profiled in a study of cytomegalovirus exposure and HLA in healthy donors. Study-level results: TCR beta V segments were, for the most part, productive about 90% or about 30% of the time in an earlier analysis.

PCR was performed using 60 Vbeta and 13 Jbeta primers. Assay used: immunoSEQ multiplex PCR; TCRdb lists only in-frame clones, some missing. Of 160,000 or so clones in the sample, roughly 78% were seen once. This clone was picked up a small number of times. Its antigen is currently unknown. Sequencing used PBMCs. This clonotype was obtained from a man aged 35 to 55 in good health and CMV-seronegative.

The CDR3 spells CASSGGDSYNEQFF. The DNA of the CDR3 is TGTGCCAGCAGCGGCGGTGACTCCTACAATGAGCAGTTCTTC. The genes are TRBV27 and TRBJ2-1, with D hard to call. The CDR3 is 14 residues long. The V and J ends lost 6 bases and 0 bases respectively, with 9 bases between them. Looked up from germline, CDR1 is MNHEY and CDR2 is SMNVEV (reference sequence).